A selection of T cell receptor beta chains follows, all from one sample in a study of T cell responses to AZD1222 COVID-19 vaccine. The repertoire was sequenced with immunoSEQ multiplex PCR; TCRdb's copy has only in-frame clones and lacks some. The sample lists 100,000 to 150,000 clones, around 90% occurring once. This material consisted of peripheral blood, taken on day 0 of AZD1222 vaccination. The source of these receptors is an adult in good health. CDR3s include the opening cysteine and the closing phenylalanine or tryptophan. The D gene is left open where the match is weak. Not every row has a clone size; where given, it reads once, few, many or a size class.

J: TRBJ1-1; V: TRBV6-5; D: -; size: -; CDR3: CASSSTMNTEAFF; DNA: TGTGCCAGCAGTTCAACCATGAACACTGAAGCTTTCTTT
J: TRBJ2-1; V: TRBV9; D: -; size: few; CDR3: CASSVVDDNEQFF; DNA: TGTGCCAGCAGCGTAGTGGATGACAATGAGCAGTTCTTC
J: TRBJ2-1; V: TRBV19; D: TRBD2; size: -; CDR3: CASSMGTREYNEQFF; DNA: TGTGCCAGTAGTATGGGGACTAGAGAGTACAATGAGCAGTTCTTC
J: TRBJ2-2; V: TRBV28; D: -; size: -; CDR3: CASDSAQPAGELFF; DNA: TGTGCCAGCGACTCGGCTCAGCCCGCCGGGGAGCTGTTTTTT
J: TRBJ1-6; V: TRBV5-1; D: -; size: -; CDR3: CASSLVTGAGNSPLHF; DNA: TGCGCCAGCAGCTTGGTTACGGGGGCAGGGAATTCACCCCTCCACTTT
J: TRBJ2-3; V: TRBV3-1/TRBV3-2; D: TRBD2; size: -; CDR3: CASSPPPGERGSDTQYF; DNA: TGTGCCAGCAGCCCCCCCCCTGGGGAGCGGGGGTCAGATACGCAGTATTTT
J: TRBJ2-7; V: TRBV28; D: -; size: many; CDR3: CASSLWKGAGGKYEQYF; DNA: TGTGCCAGCAGTTTATGGAAGGGGGCAGGGGGGAAGTACGAGCAGTACTTC
J: TRBJ2-7; V: TRBV7-2; D: -; size: -; CDR3: CASSISGPDYEQYF; DNA: TGTGCCAGCAGCATAAGCGGGCCCGACTACGAGCAGTACTTC
J: TRBJ2-3; V: TRBV7-8; D: TRBD1; size: -; CDR3: CASSDGTGTDTQYF; DNA: TGTGCCAGCAGCGATGGGACAGGCACAGATACGCAGTATTTT
J: TRBJ2-7; V: TRBV9; D: TRBD1; size: -; CDR3: CASSASEGAGYEQYF; DNA: TGTGCCAGCAGCGCCTCTGAGGGGGCGGGCTACGAGCAGTACTTC
J: TRBJ2-5; V: TRBV2; D: -; size: -; CDR3: CASSRFQETQYF; DNA: TGTGCCAGCTCTCGGTTCCAAGAGACCCAGTACTTC
J: TRBJ1-2; V: TRBV4-2; D: TRBD1; size: -; CDR3: CASSHKLGQGADGYTF; DNA: TGTGCCAGCAGCCACAAGCTCGGACAGGGGGCGGATGGCTACACCTTC
J: TRBJ2-1; V: TRBV5-1; D: TRBD1; size: -; CDR3: CASSPGQGTYNEQFF; DNA: TGCGCCAGCAGCCCGGGACAGGGTACCTACAATGAGCAGTTCTTC
J: TRBJ1-5; V: TRBV9; D: -; size: -; CDR3: CASTRRWGWKRQPQHF; DNA: TGTGCCAGCACCAGGAGGTGGGGTTGGAAAAGACAGCCCCAGCATTTT
J: TRBJ2-1; V: TRBV4-2; D: TRBD1; size: once; CDR3: CASSHLDRGGNEQFF; DNA: TGTGCCAGCAGCCACCTTGACAGGGGAGGCAATGAGCAGTTCTTC
J: TRBJ2-5; V: TRBV2; D: -; size: -; CDR3: CASSEAGETQYF; DNA: TGTGCCAGCAGTGAAGCTGGAGAGACCCAGTACTTC
J: TRBJ1-2; V: TRBV6-1; D: -; size: once; CDR3: CASSDHLIRDGYTF; DNA: TGTGCCAGCAGTGACCATCTTATTAGGGATGGCTACACCTTC
J: TRBJ1-1; V: TRBV11-2; D: -; size: -; CDR3: CASSPGWGTTEAFF; DNA: TGTGCCAGCAGCCCTGGGTGGGGTACCACTGAAGCTTTCTTT
J: TRBJ2-7; V: TRBV19; D: -; size: once; CDR3: CASSPPLGYGDEQYF; DNA: TGTGCCAGTAGTCCCCCGCTGGGATATGGCGACGAGCAGTACTTC
J: TRBJ1-5; V: TRBV12-3/TRBV12-4; D: -; size: -; CDR3: CASRDSNQPQHF; DNA: TGTGCCAGCAGGGATAGCAATCAGCCCCAGCATTTT
J: TRBJ2-7; V: TRBV11-3; D: -; size: -; CDR3: CASSLMGLLSYEQYF; DNA: TGTGCCAGCAGCTTAATGGGGCTTCTCTCCTACGAGCAGTACTTC
J: TRBJ2-3; V: TRBV7-8; D: -; size: -; CDR3: CASSLVYSDTQYF; DNA: TGTGCCAGCAGCTTAGTATATTCAGATACGCAGTATTTT
J: TRBJ2-1; V: TRBV6-5; D: -; size: -; CDR3: CASSLYNEQFF; DNA: TGTGCCAGCAGTCTATACAATGAGCAGTTCTTC
J: TRBJ1-2; V: TRBV11-2; D: -; size: -; CDR3: CASSLEGSGSNYGYTF; DNA: TGTGCCAGCAGCTTAGAAGGGTCAGGGTCTAACTATGGCTACACCTTC
J: TRBJ2-2; V: TRBV7-9; D: -; size: once; CDR3: CASTLVGEVTGELFF; DNA: TGTGCCAGCACCTTAGTGGGAGAAGTCACCGGGGAGCTGTTTTTT
J: TRBJ2-3; V: TRBV7-2; D: -; size: -; CDR3: CASSTGRRTDTQYF; DNA: TGTGCCAGCAGCACAGGACGCCGCACAGATACGCAGTATTTT